The 24 T cell receptor beta chains reported below all come from one sample, sequenced in a study of T cells in Graves' hyperthyroidism and ophthalmopathy. The source material, RNA transcripts, was used to amplify TCR beta CDR3 regions. First-round RT-PCR with HTBI primers amplified the TCR CDR3 region. TCRdb re-called the multiplex PCR reads through MiXCR, storing one row per CDR3 protein. Seen here are 500,000 to 700,000 distinct CDR3 sequences, roughly a sixth observed once, and the top ten hold 18%. The material sequenced was blood. The receptors shown here come from a woman between 18 and 30 years old with Graves' hyperthyroidism.

This clonotype was found a few times. The gene calls are TRBV10-2 and TRBJ2-1; 7 bases line up with TRBD2. Trimming at V came to 7 bases and at J to 13 bases, leaving 4 bases not matched to a gene. The CDR3 has 10 amino acids. From germline, CDR1 is WSHSY and CDR2 SAAADI. The CDR3 here is CASNRDYQFF. In DNA, the CDR3 is TGCGCCAGCAATCGGGACTATCAGTTCTTC.

This clonotype has ten or more counts. The V gene is TRBV27, the J gene TRBJ2-3; D possibly corresponds to TRBD1 (6 bases). Germline V gene data show CDR1 as MNHEY and CDR2 as SMNVEV (reference sequence). The ends were cut back, 6 bases at V and 0 bases at J, with 19 bases in the middle. CDR3 size: 17 residues. Here the CDR3 reads CASRVTRHRASTDTQYF. The CDR3 nucleotides are TGTGCCAGCAGGGTTACCCGCCACAGGGCTAGCACAGATACGCAGTATTTT.

As regards this clonotype: At one of its ends the junction is not consistent with the germline gene, which may arise from a read error. This sequence joins TRBV7-7 and TRBJ1-6, with D maybe TRBD1 (6 bases). From germline, CDR1 is SSHAT and CDR2 FNYEAQ (reference sequence). This CDR3 spans 18 amino acids. CDR3 residues: CASRLRPDSGIGNSPLHF. In DNA, the CDR3 is TGTGCTAGCAGGTTGCGGCCGGACAGTGGAATCGGGAATTCACCCCTCCACTTT. Full variable domain (remainder filled in from reference TRBV7-7 and TRBJ1-6): GAGVSQSPRYKVTKRGQDVTLRCDPISSHATLYWYQQALGQGPEFLTYFNYEAQPDKSGLPSDRFSAERPEGSISTLTIQRTEQRDSAMYRCASRLRPDSGIGNSPLHFGNGTRLTVT.

This clonotype was counted many times. This chain connects TRBV9 to TRBJ2-2, with unresolved D. CDR3 length: 13 residues. V was trimmed by 4 bases and J by 0 bases, leaving 4 bases between them. CDR1 SGDLS and CDR2 YYNGEE come from the germline V gene. The CDR3 DNA sequence: TGTGCCAGCAGCAGGCCGAACACCGGGGAGCTGTTTTTT. It codes for CASSRPNTGELFF. The whole variable domain, remainder taken from reference TRBV9 and TRBJ2-2, is DSGVTQTPKHLITATGQRVTLRCSPRSGDLSVYWYQQSLDQGLQFLIQYYNGEERAKGNILERFSAQQFPDLHSELNLSSLELGDSALYFCASSRPNTGELFFGEGSRLTVL.

The table lists this clonotype with a few counts. The chain uses TRBV29-1 and TRBJ1-1; D is ambiguous. The CDR3 length is 14 residues. V was clipped by 1 base and J by 1 base, with 10 bases between them. CDR1 is SQVTM and CDR2 is ANQGSEA in the germline V gene. The CDR3 protein is CSVEVSAKNTEAFF. In nucleotides, the CDR3 is TGCAGCGTTGAAGTGTCTGCGAAGAACACTGAAGCTTTCTTT.

This clonotype was observed a few times. This chain joins TRBV7-9 and TRBJ2-7, with D possibly matching TRBD1 (7 bases). CDR1 SEHNR and CDR2 FQNEAQ come from the germline V gene (reference sequence). The CDR3 has 14 amino acids. V dropped 5 bases and J dropped 6 bases, with 17 bases sitting between them. The CDR3 nucleotides are TGTGCCAGCAGCCCCGATTCAGGGGGGCGCGAGCAGTACTTC. This sequence encodes CASSPDSGGREQYF.

This clonotype came up many times. The J gene is TRBJ2-3, the V gene TRBV20-1; TRBD2 matches at 14 bases. The germline CDR1 and CDR2 sequences are DFQATT and SNEGSKA (reference sequence). V was clipped by 2 bases and J by 4 bases; unmatched bases: 2. The CDR3 is 15 amino acids. CDR3 nucleotides: TGCAGTGCTAGATGGGGACTAGCGGGGGCAGATACGCAGTATTTT. Its protein product is CSARWGLAGADTQYF.

V usage is TRBV10-2 and J usage is TRBJ2-4; TRBD2 agrees at 9 bases. Germline V gene data show CDR1 as WSHSY and CDR2 as SAAADI. V dropped 6 bases and J dropped 3; count of bases not matched to a gene: 9. The CDR3 sequence is 16 residues long. The DNA for the CDR3 is TGCGCCAGCAGCCCCATAGCGGGAGCGGGCAAAAACATTCAGTACTTC. Protein sequence: CASSPIAGAGKNIQYF.

This clonotype was found many times. The chain's CDR3 is CASSFVTGDVEKLFF. The CDR3 bases are TGTGCCAGCAGCTTCGTGACAGGGGATGTTGAAAAACTGTTTTTT. The gene calls are TRBV7-9 and TRBJ1-4; 8 bases match TRBD1. The CDR3 extends over 15 amino acids. CDR1 and CDR2 from the germline V gene are SEHNR and FQNEAQ (reference sequence). Trimming took 3 bases from V and 7 from J; bases not matched to a gene: 7.

This clonotype was seen many times. V usage is TRBV13 and J usage is TRBJ2-7; 8 nucleotides match TRBD1. CDR1 and CDR2 (germline): PRHDT, FYEKMQ (reference sequence). The junction had 11 bases not matched to a gene; V was cut back by 5 bases and J by 5 bases. The CDR3 sequence is 15 residues long. This CDR3 reads CASSRTGTGYHEQYF. DNA for the CDR3: TGTGCCAGCAGCCGCACCGGGACAGGTTACCACGAGCAGTACTTC.

This clonotype was found many times. The chain links TRBV11-2 to TRBJ2-5; possibly TRBD1 or TRBD2 for D (6 bases each). Deletions cut 3 bases from V and 4 bases from J, with 12 bases between. The CDR3 has 14 amino acids. CDR1 SGHAT and CDR2 FQNNGV come from the germline V gene. The CDR3 region has the DNA TGTGCCAGCAGCTTGGAGGGCAGGGGAGAGACCCAGTACTTC. It specifies CASSLEGRGETQYF.

The sample holds a few counts of this clonotype. The V and J genes are TRBV5-1 and TRBJ1-2, with D uncertain. This CDR3 spans 12 amino acids. The germline gives CDR1 SGHRS, CDR2 YFSETQ. V lost 5 bases and J 2 bases, leaving 7 bases between the germline ends. CDR3: CASRPFNYGYTF. In DNA form, the CDR3 reads TGCGCCAGCAGGCCCTTCAACTATGGCTACACCTTC.

This clonotype has a handful of counts. The chain is built from TRBV7-2 and TRBJ1-3; no firm D call. This CDR3 has 14 residues. V lost 1 base and J 7 bases, leaving 11 bases between the germline ends. Germline V lookup: CDR1 SGHTA, CDR2 FQGNSA. CDR3 region: CASSLVGRANTIYF. CDR3 DNA: TGTGCCAGCAGCTTAGTAGGGCGGGCGAACACCATATATTTT.

The CDR3 DNA sequence: TGCAGTGCTAGAGGGCGTACCCAGGATTCACCCCTCCACTTT. Residues: CSARGRTQDSPLHF. This chain uses TRBV20-1 with TRBJ1-6; no clear D. The CDR3 sequence is 14 residues long. Trimming left V 1 base short and J 8 bases short, with 12 bases between. Germline CDR1 DFQATT, CDR2 SNEGSKA (reference sequence).

This clonotype was found many times. The V gene is TRBV12-3 or TRBV12-4, the J gene TRBJ1-3; D remains unclear. Trimming took 3 bases from V and 0 from J, leaving 6 bases between them. The CDR3 runs to 14 residues. The CDR3 loop is CASSFVHSGNTIYF. The CDR3 DNA sequence: TGTGCCAGCAGTTTTGTCCACTCTGGAAACACCATATATTTT.

V and J are TRBV29-1 and TRBJ1-2; D is ambiguous. CDR3 size: 13 residues. Germline CDR1 and CDR2: SQVTM and ANQGSEA. V lost 0 bases, J lost 9 bases, and 14 bases lay in between. The CDR3 region is CSVEDRPGDSYTF. The CDR3 DNA reads as TGCAGCGTTGAAGATAGGCCGGGTGATAGCTACACCTTC.

This chain links TRBV27 with TRBJ1-1, with no clear D. The CDR3 is made up of 14 amino acids. Germline V gene sequence: CDR1 MNHEY, CDR2 SMNVEV (reference sequence). Trimming shortened V by 8 bases and J by 4 bases, and 17 bases separated the two germline ends. The CDR3 DNA follows: TGTGCCAGCCCCCTTCCTGAGTTGATCACTGAAGCTTTCTTT. Protein product: CASPLPELITEAFF.

A few counts support this clonotype. The gene calls are TRBV19 and TRBJ2-7; D not resolved. Between the trimmed V and J ends, which lost 3 bases and 1 base, there was a span of 10 bases. This CDR3 is 14 amino acids long. Per germline, CDR1 LNHDA and CDR2 SQIVND (reference sequence). The CDR3 spells CASSIRARSYEQYF. The CDR3 DNA is TGTGCCAGTAGTATCCGGGCCAGATCCTACGAGCAGTACTTC.

This clonotype was seen only a few times. The chain is built from TRBV7-9 and TRBJ2-1, with D unclear. Trimming took 7 bases from V and 1 from J, leaving 11 bases between them. The CDR3 covers 14 residues. Germline CDR1 SEHNR, CDR2 FQNEAQ (reference sequence). As DNA, the CDR3 is TGTGCCAGCAACGCGAAGGGTTCCTACAATGAGCAGTTCTTC. It is translated as CASNAKGSYNEQFF.

This sequence joins TRBV5-4 and TRBJ2-5, with TRBD1 as a possible D gene (6 bases). CDR1 SGHNT and CDR2 YYREEE come from the germline V gene (reference sequence). The germline V and J ends were trimmed by 2 bases and 2 bases, with 13 bases remaining between them. This CDR3 has 15 amino acids. The CDR3 protein is CASSFRTVQQETQYF. CDR3 sequence (DNA): TGTGCCAGCAGCTTTAGGACAGTCCAGCAAGAGACCCAGTACTTC.

This clonotype was detected ten times or more. V and J are TRBV2 and TRBJ1-6; 7 positions match TRBD1. CDR3 length: 14 residues. Germline CDR1 and CDR2: SNHLY and FYNNEI. The J segment lost 5 bases and the V segment lost 11 bases, leaving 9 bases of the junction unmatched. CDR3 nucleotide sequence: TGTGCCGGCAACAGGGGAGGCCATAATTCACCCCTCCACTTT. The encoded protein is CAGNRGGHNSPLHF.

This clonotype was found a few times. J is TRBJ1-1 and V is TRBV12-5; TRBD1 is a possible D gene (5 bases). The CDR3 runs to 15 residues. The V end was cut by 1 base, the J end by 5 bases, with 14 bases between. Germline lookup yields CDR1 LGHNT and CDR2 FRNRAP. CDR3 sequence reads: CASGLGSEGTTEAFF. In nucleotides, the CDR3 is TGTGCTAGTGGTTTGGGGTCAGAGGGGACTACTGAAGCTTTCTTT. Together with reference TRBV12-5 and TRBJ1-1, the CDR3 gives the full variable domain: DARVTQTPRHKVTEMGQEVTMRCQPILGHNTVFWYRQTMMQGLELLAYFRNRAPLDDSGMPKDRFSAEMPDATLATLKIQPSEPRDSAVYFCASGLGSEGTTEAFFGQGTRLTVV.

This clonotype was found a few times. V is TRBV20-1 and J is TRBJ2-7; D is unresolved. The CDR3 sequence is 11 residues long. Trimming stripped 3 bases from V and 0 bases from J, with 3 bases between. The V gene's germline CDR1 is DFQATT and CDR2 SNEGSKA (reference sequence). The CDR3 DNA sequence: TGCAGTGCTAGGTACTCCTACGAGCAGTACTTC. Translated, it gives CSARYSYEQYF.

This clonotype was recorded at least ten times. The chain couples TRBV29-1 to TRBJ1-1, with D possibly being TRBD1 (5 bases). Germline loops: CDR1 SQVTM, CDR2 ANQGSEA. The V and J ends lost 7 bases and 2 bases respectively, with 20 bases between them. The CDR3 has 15 amino acids. The CDR3 spells CSARGTGRGNTEAFF. Here the CDR3 DNA reads TGCAGCGCCCGGGGGACGGGCCGGGGAAACACTGAAGCTTTCTTT.